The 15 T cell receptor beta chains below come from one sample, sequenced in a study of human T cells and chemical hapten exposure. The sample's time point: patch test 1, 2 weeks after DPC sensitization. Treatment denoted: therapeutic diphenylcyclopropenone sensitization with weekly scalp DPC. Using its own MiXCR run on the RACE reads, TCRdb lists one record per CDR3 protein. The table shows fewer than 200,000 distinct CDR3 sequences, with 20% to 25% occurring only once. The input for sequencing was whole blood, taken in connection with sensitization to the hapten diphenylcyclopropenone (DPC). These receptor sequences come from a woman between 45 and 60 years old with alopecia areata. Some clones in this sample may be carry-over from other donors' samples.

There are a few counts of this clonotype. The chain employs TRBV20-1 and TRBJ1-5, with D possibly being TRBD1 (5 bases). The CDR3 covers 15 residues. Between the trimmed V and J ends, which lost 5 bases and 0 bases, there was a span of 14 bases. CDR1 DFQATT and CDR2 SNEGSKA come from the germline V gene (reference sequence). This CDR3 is CSAPNRQNSNQPQHF. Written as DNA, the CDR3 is TGCAGTGCTCCAAACCGACAGAATAGCAATCAGCCCCAGCATTTT.

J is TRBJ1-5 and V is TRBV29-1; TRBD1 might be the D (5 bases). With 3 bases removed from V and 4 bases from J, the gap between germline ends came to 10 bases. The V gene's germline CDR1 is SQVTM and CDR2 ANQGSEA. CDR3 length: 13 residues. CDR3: CSVEVAGNQPQHF. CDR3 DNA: TGCAGCGTTGAGGTGGCAGGGAATCAGCCCCAGCATTTT. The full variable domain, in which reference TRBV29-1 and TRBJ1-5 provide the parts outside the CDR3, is SAVISQKPSRDICQRGTSLTIQCQVDSQVTMMFWYRQQPGQSLTLIATANQGSEATYESGFVIDKFPISRPNLTFSTLTVSNMSPEDSSIYLCSVEVAGNQPQHFGDGTRLSIL.

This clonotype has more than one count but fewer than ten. CDR3 residues: CASSPRPGGPNTGELFF. The CDR3, as DNA: TGTGCCAGCAGCCCCCGCCCTGGAGGGCCCAACACCGGGGAGCTGTTTTTT. V is TRBV7-8 and J is TRBJ2-2, with a possible D match to TRBD2 (6 bases). The length of the CDR3 is 17 residues. V was clipped by 5 bases and J by 2 bases, with 18 bases between them. Germline CDR1 SGHVS, CDR2 FQNEAQ.

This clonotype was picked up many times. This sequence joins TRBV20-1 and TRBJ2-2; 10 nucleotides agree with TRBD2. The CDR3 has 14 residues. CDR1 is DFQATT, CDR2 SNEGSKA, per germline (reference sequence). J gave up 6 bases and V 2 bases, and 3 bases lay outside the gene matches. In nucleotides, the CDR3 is TGCAGTGCTAGACTAGCGGGAGCTGCCGGGGAGCTGTTTTTT. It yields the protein CSARLAGAAGELFF.

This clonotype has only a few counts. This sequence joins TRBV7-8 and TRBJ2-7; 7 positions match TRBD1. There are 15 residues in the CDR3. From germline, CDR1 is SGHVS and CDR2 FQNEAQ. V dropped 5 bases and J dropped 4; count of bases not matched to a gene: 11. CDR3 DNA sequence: TGTGCCAGCAGCCTCCCCCCGGGACAGTCATACGAGCAGTACTTC. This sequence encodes CASSLPPGQSYEQYF. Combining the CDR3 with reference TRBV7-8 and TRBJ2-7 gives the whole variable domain GAGVSQSPRYKVAKRGQDVALRCDPISGHVSLFWYQQALGQGPEFLTYFQNEAQLDKSGLPSDRFFAERPEGSVSTLKIQRTQQEDSAVYLCASSLPPGQSYEQYFGPGTRLTVT.

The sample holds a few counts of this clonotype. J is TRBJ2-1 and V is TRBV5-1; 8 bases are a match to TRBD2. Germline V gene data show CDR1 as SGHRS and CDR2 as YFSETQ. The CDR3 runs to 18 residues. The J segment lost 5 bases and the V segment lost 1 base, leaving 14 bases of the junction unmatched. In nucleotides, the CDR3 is TGCGCCAGCAGCTTGTTTACGGCTAGCGGGTCTCCTAACAATGAGCAGTTCTTC. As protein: CASSLFTASGSPNNEQFF.

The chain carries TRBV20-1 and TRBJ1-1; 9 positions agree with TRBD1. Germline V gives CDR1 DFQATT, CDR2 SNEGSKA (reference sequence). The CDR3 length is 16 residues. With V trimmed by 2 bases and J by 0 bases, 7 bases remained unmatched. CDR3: CSARPGQGTMNTEAFF. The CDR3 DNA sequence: TGCAGTGCTAGACCGGGACAGGGTACGATGAACACTGAAGCTTTCTTT.

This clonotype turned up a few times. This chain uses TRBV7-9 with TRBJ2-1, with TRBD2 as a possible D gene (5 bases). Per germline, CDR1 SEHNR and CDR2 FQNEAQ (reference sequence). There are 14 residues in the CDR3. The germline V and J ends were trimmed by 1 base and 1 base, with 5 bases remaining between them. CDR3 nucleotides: TGTGCCAGCAGCTTAGGGGAGTCCTACAATGAGCAGTTCTTC. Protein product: CASSLGESYNEQFF.

CDR3 in amino acids: CAWSLTVNTEAFF. CDR3 in DNA: TGTGCCTGGAGTTTGACAGTGAACACTGAAGCTTTCTTT. The chain employs TRBV30 and TRBJ1-1; a possible D gene is TRBD1 (5 bases). V was pared by 2 bases and J by 0 bases, with 7 bases between. Germline CDR1 reads GTSNPN; CDR2 reads SVGIG (reference sequence). CDR3 length equals 13 residues.

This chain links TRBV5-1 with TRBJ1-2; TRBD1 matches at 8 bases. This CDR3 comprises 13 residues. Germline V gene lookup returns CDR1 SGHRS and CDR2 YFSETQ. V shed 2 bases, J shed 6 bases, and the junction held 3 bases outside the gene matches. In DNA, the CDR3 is TGCGCCAGCAGCTTCCCGGGACAGGATGGCTACACCTTC. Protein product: CASSFPGQDGYTF.

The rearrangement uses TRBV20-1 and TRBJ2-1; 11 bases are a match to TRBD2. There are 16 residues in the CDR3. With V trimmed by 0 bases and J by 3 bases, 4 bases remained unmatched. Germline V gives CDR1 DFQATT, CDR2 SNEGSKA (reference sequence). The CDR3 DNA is TGCAGTGCTAGAGACCCTAGCGGGAGGAACTACAATGAGCAGTTCTTC. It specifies CSARDPSGRNYNEQFF.

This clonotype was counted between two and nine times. As DNA, the CDR3 is TGTGCCACCAGCATACGGACAGGCGCTGGCTACACCTTC. This gives the protein CATSIRTGAGYTF. The chain recombines TRBV15 with TRBJ1-2, with 7 bases aligning to TRBD1. Trimming removed 4 bases from V and 7 bases from J; junction bases left unmatched: 6. The V gene's germline CDR1 is LNHNV and CDR2 YYDKDF (reference sequence). The length of the CDR3 is 13 residues.

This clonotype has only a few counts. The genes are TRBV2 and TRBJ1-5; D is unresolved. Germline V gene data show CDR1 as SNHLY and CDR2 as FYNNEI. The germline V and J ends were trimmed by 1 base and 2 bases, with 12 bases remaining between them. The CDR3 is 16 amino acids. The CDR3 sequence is CASSEGWTEGNQPQHF. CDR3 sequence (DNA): TGTGCCAGCAGTGAAGGTTGGACGGAGGGCAATCAGCCCCAGCATTTT.

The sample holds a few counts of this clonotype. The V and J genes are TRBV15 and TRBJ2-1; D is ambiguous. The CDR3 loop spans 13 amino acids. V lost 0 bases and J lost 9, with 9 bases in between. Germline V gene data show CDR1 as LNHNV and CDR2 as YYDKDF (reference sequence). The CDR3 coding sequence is TGTGCCACCAGCAGAGATAAGGGATTTGAGCAGTTCTTC. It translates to CATSRDKGFEQFF. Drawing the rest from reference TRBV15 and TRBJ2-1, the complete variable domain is DAMVIQNPRYQVTQFGKPVTLSCSQTLNHNVMYWYQQKSSQAPKLLFHYYDKDFNNEADTPDNFQSRRPNTSFCFLDIRSPGLGDTAMYLCATSRDKGFEQFFGPGTRLTVL.

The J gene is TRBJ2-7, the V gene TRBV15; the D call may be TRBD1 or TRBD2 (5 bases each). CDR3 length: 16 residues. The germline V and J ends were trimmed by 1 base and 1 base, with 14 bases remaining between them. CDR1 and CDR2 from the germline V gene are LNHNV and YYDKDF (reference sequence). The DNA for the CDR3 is TGTGCCACCAGCAGAGGGACCGGGGCCAATTCCTACGAGCAGTACTTC. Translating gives CATSRGTGANSYEQYF.